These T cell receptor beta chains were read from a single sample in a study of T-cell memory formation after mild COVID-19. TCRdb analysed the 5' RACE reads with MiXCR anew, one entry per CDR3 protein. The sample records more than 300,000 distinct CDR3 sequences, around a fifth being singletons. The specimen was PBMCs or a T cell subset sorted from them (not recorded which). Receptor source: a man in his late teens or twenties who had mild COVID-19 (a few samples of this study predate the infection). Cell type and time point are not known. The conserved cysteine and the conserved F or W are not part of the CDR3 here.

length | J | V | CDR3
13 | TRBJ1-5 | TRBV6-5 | ASTPSGGLNQPQH
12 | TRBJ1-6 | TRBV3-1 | ASSQNGEGTTLH
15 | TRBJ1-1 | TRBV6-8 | ASSPERTGQMNTEAF
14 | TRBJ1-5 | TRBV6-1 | ASSIFRDSINQPQH
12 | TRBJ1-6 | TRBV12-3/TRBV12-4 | ASSPQGVGSPLH
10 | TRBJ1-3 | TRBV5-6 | ASSLMGNTIY
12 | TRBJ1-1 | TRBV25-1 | ASIRSEVNTEAF
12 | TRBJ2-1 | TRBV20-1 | SARTFSGGNEQF
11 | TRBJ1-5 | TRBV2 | ASRGDRGQPQH
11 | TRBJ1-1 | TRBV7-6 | ASSTQPGTEAF
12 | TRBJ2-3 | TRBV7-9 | ASTGVGSTDTQY
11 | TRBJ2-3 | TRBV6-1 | ASSEPALDTQY
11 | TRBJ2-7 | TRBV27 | ASMGWNLDEQY
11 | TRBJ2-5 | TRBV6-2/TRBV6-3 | AVAGQVQETQY
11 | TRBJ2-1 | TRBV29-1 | SVRGDNYNEQF
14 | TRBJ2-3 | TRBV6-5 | ATHGTLHSSTDTQY
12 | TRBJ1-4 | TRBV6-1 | ASSERQTQGKLF
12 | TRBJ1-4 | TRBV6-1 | ASSRGQANEKLF
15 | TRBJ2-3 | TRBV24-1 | ATEVKEGTSVTDTQY
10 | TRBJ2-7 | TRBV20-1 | SASPQQYEQY
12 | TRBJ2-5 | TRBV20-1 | SAGGQGAWETQY
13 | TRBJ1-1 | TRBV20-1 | SAKHEGGVSTEAF
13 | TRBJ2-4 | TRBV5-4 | ASSLVKRGKNIQY
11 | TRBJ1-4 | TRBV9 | ASSGNLDEKLF
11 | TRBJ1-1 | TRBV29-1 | SVVRLMNTEAF
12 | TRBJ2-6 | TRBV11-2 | ASSAGLRTNVLT
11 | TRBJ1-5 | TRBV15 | ATSRERGGPQH
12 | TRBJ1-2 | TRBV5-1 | ASSPDRAAGGYT
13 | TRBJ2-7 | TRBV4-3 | ASSQDLAGSYEQY
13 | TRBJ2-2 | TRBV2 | ASAPGQTNTGELF
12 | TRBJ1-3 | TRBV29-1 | SVERGVSGNTIY
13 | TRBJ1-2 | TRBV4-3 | ASSQAASPNYGYT
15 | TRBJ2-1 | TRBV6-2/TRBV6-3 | ASRRDVGHLSYNEQF
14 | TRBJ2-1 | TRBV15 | ATSREGQGADNEQF
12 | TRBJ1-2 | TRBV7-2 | ASSPPGVDNGYT
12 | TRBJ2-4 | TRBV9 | ASSVEQSPSIQY
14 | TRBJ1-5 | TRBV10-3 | AISDVGQGKHQPQH
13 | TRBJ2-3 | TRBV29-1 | SVDGWGISTDTQY
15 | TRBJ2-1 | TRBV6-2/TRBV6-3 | ASSPGLAGGLGNEQF
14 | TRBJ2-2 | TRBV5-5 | ASTPFPSGGAGELF
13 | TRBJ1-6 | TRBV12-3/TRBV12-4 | ASRQVGRESSPLH
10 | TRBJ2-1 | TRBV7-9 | ASGQGGNEQF
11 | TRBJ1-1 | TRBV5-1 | ASRGQMNTEAF
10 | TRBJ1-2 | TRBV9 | ASSAENYGYT
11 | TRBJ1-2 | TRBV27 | ASQTGATLGYT
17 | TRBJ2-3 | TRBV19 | ASSISGQGGDRRTDTQY
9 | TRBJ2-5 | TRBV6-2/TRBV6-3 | ASSRRETQY
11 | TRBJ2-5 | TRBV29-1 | SVRRGARETQY
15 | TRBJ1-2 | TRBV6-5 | ASSYEYRGRRNYGYT
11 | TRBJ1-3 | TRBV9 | ASTPRVGNTIY